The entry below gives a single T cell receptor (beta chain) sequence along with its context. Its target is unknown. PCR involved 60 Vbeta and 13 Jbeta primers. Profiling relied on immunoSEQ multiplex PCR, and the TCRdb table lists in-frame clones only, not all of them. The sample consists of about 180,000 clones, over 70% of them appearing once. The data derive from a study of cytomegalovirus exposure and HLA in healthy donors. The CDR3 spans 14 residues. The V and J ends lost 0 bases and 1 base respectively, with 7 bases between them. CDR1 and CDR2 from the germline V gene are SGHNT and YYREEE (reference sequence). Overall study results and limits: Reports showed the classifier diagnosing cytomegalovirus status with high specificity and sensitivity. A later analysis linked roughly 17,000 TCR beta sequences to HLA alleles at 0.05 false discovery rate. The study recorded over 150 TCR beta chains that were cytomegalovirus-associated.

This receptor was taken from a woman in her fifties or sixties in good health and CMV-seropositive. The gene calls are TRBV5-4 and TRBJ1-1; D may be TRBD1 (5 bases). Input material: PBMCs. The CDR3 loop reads CASSLGQQNTEAFF. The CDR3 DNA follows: TGTGCCAGCAGCTTGGGACAGCAGAACACTGAAGCTTTCTTT.